The rows below give T cell receptor beta chains drawn from one sample of a study of cytotoxic CD8 clonotypes in ibrutinib-treated CLL. Profiling relied on immunoSEQ multiplex PCR, and the TCRdb table lists in-frame clones only, not all of them. The table lists 110,000 to 150,000 clones, 60% to 80% of them singletons. The sequences come from PBMCs, collected after 12 months of ibrutinib treatment. Source of these receptors: a human donor with chronic lymphocytic leukemia. CDR3s include the opening cysteine and the closing phenylalanine or tryptophan. The order of the fields is clone size, D gene, J gene, V gene, CDR3 DNA, CDR3 protein. D genes are given only for firm matches. The listing skips clone size in some rows; elsewhere it reads once, few, many or a size class.

once NA TRBJ1-2 TRBV30 TGTGCCTGGAGTGCCCAATATCAGGGAAATGGCTACACCTTC CAWSAQYQGNGYTF
NA NA TRBJ1-2 TRBV28 TGTGCCAGCAGTTTAGAATTCAGGGGAGTTAACACCTTC CASSLEFRGVNTF
NA NA TRBJ2-1 TRBV5-5 TGTGCCAGCAGCCTGTACAATGAGCAGTTCTTC CASSLYNEQFF
NA TRBD2 TRBJ2-3 TRBV10-2 TGCGCCAGCTCGAAGGGACTAGCAACAGATACGCAGTATTTT CASSKGLATDTQYF
NA NA TRBJ2-3 TRBV5-1 TGCGCCAGCAGCCTGAGGACGAGCACAGATACGCAGTATTTT CASSLRTSTDTQYF
NA TRBD1 TRBJ1-2 TRBV28 TGTGCCACCCAGACAGGGGGCAACTATGGCTACACCTTC CATQTGGNYGYTF
NA NA TRBJ2-1 TRBV28 TGTGCCAGCAGTTTCCGGGACCGAGATACGAACGGGCAGTTCTTC CASSFRDRDTNGQFF
NA TRBD2 TRBJ2-3 TRBV6-5 TGTGCCAGTAACCGACTAGCGGGGGATGTAGATACGCAGTATTTT CASNRLAGDVDTQYF
once NA TRBJ2-7 TRBV19 TGTGCCAGTAGTCGAGAGAGTGAACGCTACGAGCAGTACTTC CASSRESERYEQYF
NA NA TRBJ1-1 TRBV19 TGTGCCAGTAGTATAACCAGGCAGACTGAAGCTTTCTTT CASSITRQTEAFF
NA NA TRBJ2-1 TRBV28 TGTGCCAGCAGCTTTAGGGCTAGGGGCTACAATGAGCAGTTCTTC CASSFRARGYNEQFF
NA TRBD1 TRBJ2-7 TRBV6-6 TGTGCCAGCAGTTATTGGGACAGGGCCTACGAGCAGTACTTC CASSYWDRAYEQYF
few NA TRBJ1-5 TRBV30 TGTGCCTGGAGTAGAGACAGAAATCAGCCCCAGCATTTT CAWSRDRNQPQHF
NA NA TRBJ1-4 TRBV4-1 TGCGCCAGCAGCCGCGGACCGACTAATGAAAAACTGTTTTTT CASSRGPTNEKLFF